The rows below give T cell receptor beta chains drawn from one sample of a study of blood T cells in healthy people across ages. Each CDR3 protein is one row after TCRdb ran MiXCR on the 5' RACE reads. The sample has 500,000 to 700,000 distinct CDR3 sequences; roughly 30% are singletons. The sequenced sample consisted of blood. The receptors were sampled from a woman at least 80 years old in good health. Both conserved end residues are part of each CDR3. Fields, in order: J gene, CDR3 length, V gene, D gene, clone size, CDR3 DNA, CDR3 protein. The D gene is left open where the match is weak. Size tells how often a clone was seen (once, few, many) or the class of an expanded clone, and some rows leave it out.

j_call: TRBJ1-2
cdr3_length: 14
v_call: TRBV28
d_call: .
clone_size: many
cdr3_nt: TGTGCCAGCAACACAAGACAGGCCCGGGATGGCTACACCTTC
cdr3_aa: CASNTRQARDGYTF

j_call: TRBJ2-5
cdr3_length: 15
v_call: TRBV30
d_call: .
clone_size: few
cdr3_nt: TGTGCCTGGAGTCGAATAGGACAGATAGAAGAGACCCAGTACTTC
cdr3_aa: CAWSRIGQIEETQYF

j_call: TRBJ2-1
cdr3_length: 17
v_call: TRBV7-8
d_call: .
clone_size: once
cdr3_nt: TGTGCCAGCAGTATTTATCGTACGGGGTTTGCCTACAATGAGCAGTTCTTC
cdr3_aa: CASSIYRTGFAYNEQFF

j_call: TRBJ2-3
cdr3_length: 12
v_call: TRBV20-1
d_call: .
clone_size: .
cdr3_nt: TGCAGTCCCCGGACTCCTACAGATACGCAGTATTTT
cdr3_aa: CSPRTPTDTQYF

j_call: TRBJ2-7
cdr3_length: 18
v_call: TRBV20-1
d_call: .
clone_size: .
cdr3_nt: TGCAGTGCTAGAGATCCCCTTTTTGCGGGGGCGAGGTCCTACGAGCAGTACTTC
cdr3_aa: CSARDPLFAGARSYEQYF

j_call: TRBJ1-6
cdr3_length: 15
v_call: TRBV6-2/TRBV6-3
d_call: TRBD1
clone_size: .
cdr3_nt: TGTGCCAGCAGTTACGCGGACAGGGGCCATTCACCCCTCCACTTT
cdr3_aa: CASSYADRGHSPLHF

j_call: TRBJ2-1
cdr3_length: 16
v_call: TRBV24-1
d_call: TRBD2
clone_size: .
cdr3_nt: TGTGCCACCAGTGACCAGAATAGGGGACTAGCGAATGAGCAGTTCTTC
cdr3_aa: CATSDQNRGLANEQFF

j_call: TRBJ2-1
cdr3_length: 11
v_call: TRBV29-1
d_call: .
clone_size: .
cdr3_nt: TGCAGCGTTGTCGGCGCGGGGGAGCAGTTCTTC
cdr3_aa: CSVVGAGEQFF

j_call: TRBJ2-5
cdr3_length: 15
v_call: TRBV30
d_call: .
clone_size: .
cdr3_nt: TGTGCCTGGACCCCGGGGGGCCAGGGGCAAGAGACCCAGTACTTC
cdr3_aa: CAWTPGGQGQETQYF

j_call: TRBJ1-6
cdr3_length: 14
v_call: TRBV27
d_call: TRBD1
clone_size: .
cdr3_nt: TGTGCCACAGGGGGGAGCTCCTATAATTCACCCCTCCACTTT
cdr3_aa: CATGGSSYNSPLHF

j_call: TRBJ2-7
cdr3_length: 16
v_call: TRBV30
d_call: TRBD1
clone_size: many
cdr3_nt: TGTGCCTGGAGTCGTAGGGTCGGGACAGGGATCTACGAGCAGTACTTC
cdr3_aa: CAWSRRVGTGIYEQYF

j_call: TRBJ2-5
cdr3_length: 14
v_call: TRBV18
d_call: TRBD1
clone_size: few
cdr3_nt: TGTGCCAGCTCAATCCGGGACAGCCAAGAGACCCAGTACTTC
cdr3_aa: CASSIRDSQETQYF

j_call: TRBJ2-1
cdr3_length: 12
v_call: TRBV20-1
d_call: .
clone_size: few
cdr3_nt: TGCAGTGGGGAGGAAACCTACAATGAGCAGTTCTTC
cdr3_aa: CSGEETYNEQFF

j_call: TRBJ1-1
cdr3_length: 14
v_call: TRBV7-2
d_call: .
clone_size: many
cdr3_nt: TGTGCCAGCAGCTTAGCCGCAGGAGCCTCGGAAGCTTTCTTT
cdr3_aa: CASSLAAGASEAFF

j_call: TRBJ2-3
cdr3_length: 16
v_call: TRBV9
d_call: .
clone_size: .
cdr3_nt: TGTGCCAGCAGCCCCTACGGGGGCCGGGGCACAGATACGCAGTATTTT
cdr3_aa: CASSPYGGRGTDTQYF

j_call: TRBJ2-1
cdr3_length: 18
v_call: TRBV6-1
d_call: TRBD2
clone_size: many
cdr3_nt: TGTGCCAGCATAAAGCTAGCGGGGGTCCCAATCTCCTACAATGAGCAGTTCTTC
cdr3_aa: CASIKLAGVPISYNEQFF

j_call: TRBJ2-6
cdr3_length: 15
v_call: TRBV20-1
d_call: .
clone_size: .
cdr3_nt: TGCAGTGCTAGAGAAGGTAGCCCTGGGGCCAACGTCCTGGCTTTC
cdr3_aa: CSAREGSPGANVLAF

j_call: TRBJ1-1
cdr3_length: 15
v_call: TRBV7-2
d_call: .
clone_size: .
cdr3_nt: TGTGCCAGCAGCTTAGCTGGGACAAGGAACACTGAAGCTTTCTTT
cdr3_aa: CASSLAGTRNTEAFF

j_call: TRBJ1-1
cdr3_length: 16
v_call: TRBV4-2
d_call: TRBD1
clone_size: .
cdr3_nt: TGTGCCAGCAGCCAAGATAAAGGGGGCTTCGGCACTGAAGCTTTCTTT
cdr3_aa: CASSQDKGGFGTEAFF

j_call: TRBJ2-7
cdr3_length: 13
v_call: TRBV11-2
d_call: .
clone_size: many
cdr3_nt: TGTGCCAGCAGCTTAGTCAGAGCCTACGAGCAGTACTTC
cdr3_aa: CASSLVRAYEQYF

j_call: TRBJ1-2
cdr3_length: 15
v_call: TRBV3-1
d_call: .
clone_size: few
cdr3_nt: TGTGCCAGCAGCCAAGAAGGGCGGGTCTCCTATGGCTACACCTTC
cdr3_aa: CASSQEGRVSYGYTF

j_call: TRBJ2-1
cdr3_length: 14
v_call: TRBV24-1
d_call: TRBD1
clone_size: many
cdr3_nt: TGTGCCACCAGTGACCCAGGACAGGACAATGAGCAGTTCTTC
cdr3_aa: CATSDPGQDNEQFF

j_call: TRBJ2-1
cdr3_length: 17
v_call: TRBV20-1
d_call: .
clone_size: many
cdr3_nt: TGCAGTGCTAGAGATCCGGGCGGGGTGAGCTCCTACAATGAGCAGTTCTTC
cdr3_aa: CSARDPGGVSSYNEQFF

j_call: TRBJ2-7
cdr3_length: 16
v_call: TRBV11-1
d_call: .
clone_size: many
cdr3_nt: TGTGCCAGCAGCTTCTCCGGGGGCGCGCCCTCCTACGAGCAGTACTTC
cdr3_aa: CASSFSGGAPSYEQYF

j_call: TRBJ2-7
cdr3_length: 16
v_call: TRBV6-6
d_call: .
clone_size: .
cdr3_nt: TGTGCCAGCAGATTACTTGTAGGGACACATTCCTACGAGCAGTACTTC
cdr3_aa: CASRLLVGTHSYEQYF

j_call: TRBJ2-5
cdr3_length: 15
v_call: TRBV2
d_call: TRBD2
clone_size: few
cdr3_nt: TGTGCCAGCAGTGCGGGGCGGGGGGGCCCAGAGACCCAGTACTTC
cdr3_aa: CASSAGRGGPETQYF

j_call: TRBJ2-1
cdr3_length: 14
v_call: TRBV12-3/TRBV12-4
d_call: TRBD2
clone_size: many
cdr3_nt: TGTGCCAGCAGTTTCGGAGCGGGGGGCACCTCTCAGTTCTTC
cdr3_aa: CASSFGAGGTSQFF

j_call: TRBJ1-5
cdr3_length: 13
v_call: TRBV5-1
d_call: .
clone_size: many
cdr3_nt: TGCGCCAGCAGTGAGGACCTCAATCAGCCCCAGCATTTT
cdr3_aa: CASSEDLNQPQHF